Many counts were recorded for the clone carrying this TCR beta chain. The sample is drawn from a study of T cells after yellow fever vaccination. The CDR3 has 16 residues. CDR1 is SGDLS, CDR2 YYNGEE, per germline. The V end lost 4 bases, the J end lost 2 bases, and 18 bases lay between the germline ends. Making TCR cDNA involved 5'RACE template switching, which added UMIs and a universal primer site. TCRdb processed the 5' RACE reads anew with MiXCR; each CDR3 protein has one entry. This repertoire shows approximately 350,000 distinct CDR3 sequences, roughly 12% found once; its top ten account for roughly 18%.

The sequencing here drew on PBMCs, taken on the day of the first yellow fever vaccination. V is TRBV9 and J is TRBJ2-5; D may match TRBD1 or TRBD2 (6 bases each). The TCR originated in a man between 18 and 35 years old who received the YFV17D yellow fever vaccine. The CDR3 here is CASSLATGTLQETQYF. DNA for the CDR3: TGTGCCAGCAGCCTTGCCACAGGGACTCTTCAAGAGACCCAGTACTTC.